This TCR beta chain is from a study of blood T cell repertoires in COVID-19. For the study at large: Some COVID-19 samples were acute and others convalescent; all came from the United States, Italy and Spain. The cDNA or gDNA used as material had been derived from T cells, B-cell-depleted T cells, or PBMCs.

CDR1 is MNHNY and CDR2 is SVGAGI in the germline V gene (reference sequence). V lost 2 bases and J lost 3, with 15 bases in between. This CDR3 has 16 amino acids. Some clones are missing from TCRdb's copy, which holds only in-frame ones; the method was immunoSEQ multiplex PCR. The data contain about 14,000 clones, about 86% of them seen just once; the ten biggest clones take up 52%. This chain links TRBV6-6 with TRBJ2-3; D call uncertain. Sequencing was done on a sample of peripheral blood. This receptor was taken from a man aged 60 to 69 with acute or convalescent COVID-19. CDR3 amino acids: CASSYGDEDPTDTQYF. In nucleotides, the CDR3 is TGTGCCAGCAGTTACGGAGATGAAGACCCTACAGATACGCAGTATTTT.